This TCR beta chain was obtained from a study of blood T cell repertoires in COVID-19 (dated by TCRdb to the early 2020s). At the level of the whole study: The collaborator samples originated in the United States, Italy and Spain and spanned the acute and convalescent phases of COVID-19. The material from the prospective study consisted of cDNA or gDNA derived from T cells, B-cell-depleted T cells, or PBMCs. Subjects who had been exposed to COVID-19, were actively infected with it, or had recovered from it provided the deeply sampled blood TCRbeta repertoires that made up the dataset. A freely available public database, intended as a resource for researchers studying the immune response to SARS-CoV-2, is where the repertoires were released. The samples were drawn from two sources: the first 160 participants of the ongoing ImmuneRACE study, and approximately 1,300 subjects contributed by 6 global collaborators. Sample metadata almost always included a de-identified subject ID, COVID-19 status, age in years and sex. HLA class I and class II types, where available, came from metadata supplied by the sample provider rather than from assay-based typing. Summary of the overall study and its limitations: How much clinical and demographic metadata was included differed by source and by participant, and the metadata was provided uncurated.

TCRbeta CDR3 regions were amplified from genomic DNA using the immunoSEQ Assay, a bias-controlled multiplex PCR. The paper's processing steps were these. Nucleated cell counts per sample were estimated from amplification of reference gene primers within the assay. To quantify the absolute abundance of each unique TCRbeta CDR3 rearrangement, sequence reads were collapsed and filtered. For each sample, productive Simpson clonality was calculated by taking the square root of Simpson's diversity index across productive rearrangements. TCRdb took this table from immuneACCESS and kept in-frame rearrangements with V and J called. Such tables lack part of the clones; where checked against another copy, unresolved V genes explain under half of the gap, and the rest is unexplained. V and J calls plus clone size are reproduced from that table; the DNA served to infer D and trimming. The sample records 75,000 to 100,000 clones, nearly 85% of which are singletons. In total, the top ten clones hold about 29% of the sample.

Via the germline V gene, CDR1 is ENHRY and CDR2 SYGVKD. Compared with germline, V lacks 4 bases and J lacks 3 bases; bases without a gene match: 7. The CDR3 contains 15 residues, cysteine and phenylalanine counted. Of the read, only the CDR3 DNA is kept; its 45 bases are in frame from base 1. The collaborating institutions used their own protocols to collect whole blood in K2EDTA tubes. For TCRbeta analysis, collaborators shipped samples as frozen whole blood, isolated PBMCs, or DNA extracted from either of those sample types. Remarks on this clone: Its antigen has not been determined. Per-nucleotide qualities are absent, and no much larger clonotype sits a single base away.

Sequencing used peripheral blood. The receptor was isolated from a woman of 80 years or more with acute or convalescent COVID-19. The sequence links TRBV10-3 to TRBJ1-1; 8 junctional bases match TRBD1. This receptor carries the CDR3 CAISVWQGAHTEAFF. The DNA sequence follows: TGTGCCATCAGTGTTTGGCAGGGGGCGCACACTGAAGCTTTCTTT.